Listed below are T cell receptor beta chains from one sample, sequenced in a study of cytotoxic CD8 clonotypes in ibrutinib-treated CLL. Here immunoSEQ multiplex PCR was the method, and the copy in TCRdb shows in-frame clones only, minus some. The repertoire holds 150,000 or so clones, with about 79% as singletons. The starting material was PBMCs, obtained after 12 months of ibrutinib treatment. The receptors were gathered from a human donor with chronic lymphocytic leukemia. CDR3s leave out the opening cysteine and the closing phenylalanine or tryptophan.

V	J	length	CDR3
TRBV7-2	TRBJ2-7	12	ASSLGRSSYEQY
TRBV6-5	TRBJ1-5	12	ASSEGRGVQTQH
TRBV28	TRBJ2-7	14	ASSPKGAAKTYEQY
TRBV5-1	TRBJ2-7	12	ASSNPSGYYEQY
TRBV9	TRBJ2-7	13	ASSPGTSGSYEQY
TRBV25-1	TRBJ2-2	11	ASSDRYTGELF
TRBV7-2	TRBJ1-5	12	ASSLTFGNQPQH
TRBV7-3	TRBJ1-2	10	ASSLDGDGYT
TRBV5-1	TRBJ2-3	13	ASSSLAGDTDTQY
TRBV7-6	TRBJ2-2	12	ASSTALYYGELF
TRBV4-2	TRBJ1-4	12	ASSSGVTNEKLF
TRBV5-1	TRBJ2-7	11	ASSWTRGSEQY
TRBV28	TRBJ2-7	14	ASSLGLRDIIYEQY
TRBV7-2	TRBJ2-7	13	ASSLGGRPHLEQY
TRBV7-2	TRBJ2-1	11	ASSLEFRDLRF
TRBV7-2	TRBJ2-3	14	ASSLGLARGTDTQY
TRBV5-1	TRBJ1-1	15	ASSFKTSRGRDTEAF
TRBV30	TRBJ2-3	14	AWSVSRERWLDTQY
TRBV6-5	TRBJ2-5	13	ASSFWQGSQETQY
TRBV7-9	TRBJ1-1	12	ASSLALRNTEAF
TRBV27	TRBJ2-3	12	ASSLGGRADTQY
TRBV6-6	TRBJ2-1	14	ASSYSGLGRYGEQF
TRBV19	TRBJ1-2	12	ASSIGGGQYGYT
TRBV30	TRBJ2-7	11	AWSRQGAREQY
TRBV27	TRBJ2-3	13	ASSLRQDSTDTQY
TRBV7-2	TRBJ1-5	13	ASSLQQGAHQPQH
TRBV5-1	TRBJ1-4	13	ASSQTGDRYEKLF
TRBV4-3	TRBJ2-7	13	ASSQASGVISEQY
TRBV30	TRBJ1-1	11	AWIQGYNTEAF
TRBV5-6	TRBJ1-2	13	ASSLFAGPMDGYT
TRBV19	TRBJ1-5	15	ASSIFFLQVSNQPQH
TRBV27	TRBJ2-1	14	ASSLFTGGTYNEQF
TRBV29-1	TRBJ2-3	12	SVARGPSTDTQY
TRBV10-3	TRBJ1-5	12	ATRQGGGNQPQH
TRBV15	TRBJ2-7	14	ATSRDESLGFYEQY
TRBV30	TRBJ2-7	11	AWSEQDTYEQY
TRBV6-1	TRBJ2-7	11	ATRTSGYYEQY
TRBV18	TRBJ2-7	11	ASSPGLGNEQY
TRBV7-3	TRBJ2-3	10	ASSSPTDTQY
TRBV7-8	TRBJ2-2	12	ASSLSGPTGELF
TRBV7-2	TRBJ1-5	11	ASRIGQGQPQH
TRBV28	TRBJ2-7	10	ASVSRAYEQY
TRBV6-5	TRBJ2-5	11	ASSYSREETQY
TRBV2	TRBJ2-3	12	ASSEGLAPDTQY
TRBV6-6	TRBJ2-2	13	ASSYTDSSTGELF
TRBV6-1	TRBJ1-2	12	ASRQSGDAYGYT
TRBV27	TRBJ2-2	13	ASSPGTSVSGELF
TRBV7-8	TRBJ2-7	12	ASSLAPRTYEQY
TRBV2	TRBJ2-6	13	ASSEGNSGANVLT
TRBV28	TRBJ1-3	10	ASSRSGNTIY
TRBV30	TRBJ2-5	10	AWSVFLKTQY
TRBV14	TRBJ2-3	13	ASSHRTVSTDTQY
TRBV4-3	TRBJ1-2	17	ASSQSTRGRAGGFYGYT